This passage covers 32 T cell receptor beta chains from one sample sequenced in a study of T cell changes during pregnancy in multiple sclerosis. Assay: immunoSEQ multiplex PCR; the TCRdb copy retains only in-frame clones and omits some. This table has 40,000 to 50,000 clones, 85% to 95% appearing once. The input for sequencing was CD8+ T cells from peripheral blood mononuclear cells, taken in the third trimester of pregnancy. The receptors were gathered from a female donor with multiple sclerosis, enrolled in a pregnancy study.

As DNA, the CDR3 is TGTGCCAGCAGCATCCGGACAGGCCACAACTATGGCTACACCTTC. As protein: CASSIRTGHNYGYTF. V usage is TRBV21-1 and J usage is TRBJ1-2; the table names TRBD1, a call not compared with the DNA. TRBV21-1 is shown as a pseudogene. The CDR3 covers 15 residues.

This clone was recorded once. This chain connects TRBV27 to TRBJ2-7, with 8 nucleotides matching TRBD1. V gave up 5 bases and J gave up 7 bases; unmatched junction bases: 7. This CDR3 comprises 13 residues. Germline CDR1 reads MNHEY; CDR2 reads SMNVEV (reference sequence). This CDR3 reads CASSPTGDPEQYF. The CDR3 DNA reads TGTGCCAGCAGTCCGACAGGGGATCCGGAGCAGTACTTC.

The chain uses TRBV28 and TRBJ2-7, with 10 bases that match TRBD2. This CDR3 region has 15 residues. Trimming took 6 bases from V and 2 from J; bases not matched to a gene: 7. Germline assignment: CDR1 MDHEN and CDR2 SYDVKM. The CDR3, as DNA: TGTGCCAGCAGGCTAGCGGGAGCCCTCGCCTACGAGCAGTACTTC. It specifies CASRLAGALAYEQYF. Variable domain in full (rest from reference TRBV28 and TRBJ2-7): DVKVTQSSRYLVKRTGEKVFLECVQDMDHENMFWYRQDPGLGLRLIYFSYDVKMKEKGDIPEGYSVSREKKERFSLILESASTNQTSMYLCASRLAGALAYEQYFGPGTRLTVT.

CDR3 region: CASGPGTSGNYEQYF. The CDR3, as DNA: TGTGCTAGTGGTCCCGGGACTAGCGGGAACTACGAGCAGTACTTC. The V call is TRBV12-5, the J call TRBJ2-7; the match to TRBD2 covers 13 bases. The CDR3 runs 15 residues. Germline V gene lookup returns CDR1 LGHNT and CDR2 FRNRAP. V was clipped by 5 bases and J by 3 bases; unmatched bases: 4.

This rearrangement joins TRBV5-1 to TRBJ2-7, with D possibly matching TRBD1 (5 bases). With 0 bases removed from V and 3 bases from J, the gap between germline ends came to 10 bases. Germline assignment: CDR1 SGHRS and CDR2 YFSETQ. This CDR3 comprises 14 residues. The CDR3 bases are TGCGCCAGCAGCTTGGATGCCGGACACTACGAGCAGTACTTC. It translates to CASSLDAGHYEQYF. Drawing the rest from reference TRBV5-1 and TRBJ2-7, the complete variable domain is KAGVTQTPRYLIKTRGQQVTLSCSPISGHRSVSWYQQTPGQGLQFLFEYFSETQRNKGNFPGRFSGRQFSNSRSEMNVSTLELGDSALYLCASSLDAGHYEQYFGPGTRLTVT.

V is TRBV6-5 and J is TRBJ2-7; TRBD1 aligns across 7 bases. Trimming at V came to 6 bases and at J to 4 bases, leaving 6 bases not matched to a gene. This CDR3 contains 13 residues. Germline V gene data show CDR1 as MNHEY and CDR2 as SVGAGI. The CDR3 coding sequence is TGTGCCAGCAGACTACAACAGGGGTACGAGCAGTACTTC. It is translated as CASRLQQGYEQYF.

V and J are TRBV7-5 and TRBJ1-2; the D call of TRBD1 is as the table states it, not checked on the DNA. TRBV7-5 is given as a pseudogene. The length of the CDR3 is 14 residues. The CDR3 coding sequence is TGTGCCAGAAGCCCGGACAGGGGGCGGTATGGCTACACCTTC. Translating it yields CARSPDRGRYGYTF.

This clone appeared once. V and J are TRBV6-5 and TRBJ1-5; the D is unclear. CDR1 and CDR2 (germline): MNHEY, SVGAGI. The CDR3 totals 12 residues. The V end was cut by 8 bases, the J end by 2 bases, with 7 bases between. The CDR3 reads CASGGGNQPQHF. The CDR3 bases are TGTGCCAGCGGTGGAGGCAATCAGCCCCAGCATTTT.

V gene TRBV5-1 combines with J gene TRBJ1-1; 10 bases are a match to TRBD1. CDR3 size: 14 residues. The trim removed 5 bases at V and 4 bases at J, leaving 5 bases unmatched. The germline V gene has CDR1 SGHRS and CDR2 YFSETQ. CDR3 sequence: CASRWGQGSTEAFF. CDR3 DNA sequence: TGCGCCAGCAGGTGGGGACAGGGGTCCACTGAAGCTTTCTTT.

The chain employs TRBV27 and TRBJ2-7, with 9 bases lining up with TRBD2. This CDR3 has 16 amino acids. Losses at the gene ends were 0 bases for V and 2 bases for J; bases not matched to a gene: 5. The V gene's germline CDR1 is MNHEY and CDR2 SMNVEV (reference sequence). DNA for the CDR3: TGTGCCAGCAGTTTATCTAGCGGGAGTCTTACCTACGAGCAGTACTTC. Translating gives CASSLSSGSLTYEQYF.

This clone is a singleton in its sample. The CDR3 coding sequence is TGTGCTAGTGGAGAGGATAATCAGCCCCAGCATTTT. Translation gives CASGEDNQPQHF. This sequence joins TRBV12-5 and TRBJ1-5; D uncertain. This CDR3 is 12 amino acids long. V was cut by 6 bases and J by 4 bases, with 7 bases left in between. Per germline, CDR1 LGHNT and CDR2 FRNRAP.

The chain recombines TRBV4-3 with TRBJ1-1; no clear D gene. CDR1 and CDR2 from the germline V gene are LGHNA and YSLEER. With 3 bases removed from V and 2 bases from J, the gap between germline ends came to 13 bases. This CDR3 region has 15 residues. The CDR3 DNA follows: TGCGCCAGCAGCCATGATAAGGAGGGTAACACTGAAGCTTTCTTT. Translation: CASSHDKEGNTEAFF.

The rearrangement uses TRBV13 and TRBJ2-7; 8 bases are shared with TRBD1. J was trimmed by 3 bases and V by 5 bases; bases with no gene match: 9. CDR1 is PRHDT and CDR2 is FYEKMQ in the germline V gene (reference sequence). There are 15 residues in the CDR3. In DNA, the CDR3 is TGTGCCAGCAGCCCTAGAGGGGACAGGTACTACGAGCAGTACTTC. Its translation is CASSPRGDRYYEQYF.

CDR3 sequence: CSALAGGAKNIQYF. CDR3 bases: TGCAGCGCCTTAGCGGGAGGAGCCAAAAACATTCAGTACTTC. V gene TRBV29-1 combines with J gene TRBJ2-4; 10 nucleotides align to TRBD2. The CDR3 runs 14 residues. The germline V gene has CDR1 SQVTM and CDR2 ANQGSEA. V was clipped by 7 bases and J by 0 bases; unmatched bases: 3.

The count of this clone is one. The chain employs TRBV10-2 and TRBJ2-1, with D hard to call. The V and J ends lost 3 bases and 0 bases respectively, with 6 bases between them. The CDR3 loop spans 14 amino acids. CDR1 is WSHSY and CDR2 is SAAADI in the germline V gene. The CDR3 region is CASSDASSYNEQFF. CDR3 DNA sequence: TGCGCCAGCAGTGACGCGAGCTCCTACAATGAGCAGTTCTTC.

This chain uses TRBV7-9 with TRBJ2-7; D perhaps matches TRBD1 (6 bases). The CDR3 sequence is 13 residues long. Looked up from germline, CDR1 is SEHNR and CDR2 is FQNEAQ (reference sequence). V lost 3 bases and J lost 3, with 9 bases in between. For the CDR3, the DNA is TGTGCCAGCAGCTTTCCGACAGGCTACGAGCAGTACTTC. This translates into CASSFPTGYEQYF.

The rearrangement uses TRBV4-3 and TRBJ2-1, with TRBD1 matching over 8 bases. The V gene's germline CDR1 is LGHNA and CDR2 YSLEER. J gave up 8 bases and V 1 base, and 4 bases lay outside the gene matches. The CDR3 runs 14 residues. This CDR3 reads CASSQVYRGDEQFF. As DNA, the CDR3 is TGCGCCAGCAGCCAAGTTTACAGGGGGGATGAGCAGTTCTTC.

CDR3 in DNA: TGCGCCAGCAGCCAAGGGACAGGGGCGACTGAAGCTTTCTTT. Translated, it gives CASSQGTGATEAFF. The rearrangement uses TRBV4-3 and TRBJ1-1, with 9 bases that match TRBD1. The CDR3 length is 14 residues. CDR1 is LGHNA, CDR2 YSLEER, per germline. After removal of 1 base from V and 5 bases from J, the junction contained 2 bases not matched to a gene.

Turning to this clone: In the same sample, other DNA sequences code for this CDR3. The V gene is TRBV30, the J gene TRBJ2-7, with 10 nucleotides matching TRBD2. The CDR3 extends over 14 amino acids. J lost 1 base, V lost 0 bases, and 0 bases had no gene match. CDR1 is GTSNPN, CDR2 SVGIG, per germline (reference sequence). As DNA, the CDR3 is TGTGCCTGGAGTGTACTAGCGGGATCCTACGAGCAGTACTTC. Translating gives CAWSVLAGSYEQYF. The full variable domain, its missing parts supplied by reference TRBV30 and TRBJ2-7, is SQTIHQWPATLVQPVGSPLSLECTVEGTSNPNLYWYRQAAGRGLQLLFYSVGIGQISSEVPQNLSASRPQDRQFILSSKKLLLSDSGFYLCAWSVLAGSYEQYFGPGTRLTVT.

This clone was seen a single time. The chain uses TRBV6-6 and TRBJ1-5; 9 bases map to TRBD1. CDR3 length equals 15 residues. Trimming took 5 bases from V and 5 from J; bases not matched to a gene: 7. Germline V gene sequence: CDR1 MNHNY, CDR2 SVGAGI (reference sequence). Here the CDR3 reads CASSTQQGADQPQHF. The CDR3 nucleotides read TGTGCCAGCAGTACCCAACAGGGGGCTGATCAGCCCCAGCATTTT.

The chain recombines TRBV7-3 with TRBJ2-1, with 8 bases fitting TRBD2. Germline CDR1 and CDR2: SGHTA and FQGTGA. The trim removed 2 bases at V and 7 bases at J, leaving 7 bases unmatched. The CDR3 has 15 residues. The CDR3 DNA sequence: TGTGCCAGCAGCTTAGTCGCGGGGGGCTCGAATGAGCAGTTCTTC. Translated, it gives CASSLVAGGSNEQFF. Together with reference TRBV7-3 and TRBJ2-1, the CDR3 gives the full variable domain: GAGVSQTPSNKVTEKGKYVELRCDPISGHTALYWYRQSLGQGPEFLIYFQGTGAADDSGLPNDRFFAVRPEGSVSTLKIQRTERGDSAVYLCASSLVAGGSNEQFFGPGTRLTVL.

The rearrangement joins TRBV7-7 to TRBJ2-5; 11 nucleotides line up with TRBD2. The CDR3 length is 15 residues. Losses at the gene ends were 6 bases for V and 5 bases for J; bases not matched to a gene: 8. Germline CDR1 SSHAT, CDR2 FNYEAQ (reference sequence). This CDR3 reads CASSRRLAGLETQYF. CDR3 nucleotides: TGTGCCAGCAGTCGCCGACTAGCGGGGCTGGAGACCCAGTACTTC.

This chain links TRBV4-3 with TRBJ2-1; 7 bases are a match to TRBD1. In germline, CDR1 is LGHNA, CDR2 YSLEER. CDR3 length: 16 residues. Unmatched junction bases numbered 6, after V lost 0 bases and J lost 4 bases. The CDR3 is CASSQERQGIYNEQFF. The CDR3 DNA reads TGCGCCAGCAGCCAAGAGAGACAGGGCATTTACAATGAGCAGTTCTTC.

The gene calls are TRBV13 and TRBJ2-7; D perhaps matches TRBD2 (5 bases). The CDR3 loop spans 13 amino acids. Trimming cost V 5 bases and J 2 bases, with 10 bases left between them. Germline V gene sequence: CDR1 PRHDT, CDR2 FYEKMQ (reference sequence). The CDR3 is CASSTRGPYEQYF. CDR3 in DNA: TGTGCCAGCAGCACTAGAGGTCCCTACGAGCAGTACTTC.

This rearrangement joins TRBV7-9 to TRBJ1-3, with TRBD1 matching over 7 bases. Germline CDR1 reads SEHNR; CDR2 reads FQNEAQ (reference sequence). Unmatched junction bases numbered 8, after V lost 5 bases and J lost 4 bases. This CDR3 contains 15 residues. CDR3 in amino acids: CASSQTGMDGNTIYF. DNA for the CDR3: TGTGCCAGCAGCCAGACAGGGATGGACGGAAACACCATATATTTT.

The CDR3 region is CASSQRQGSNTGELFF. CDR3 nucleotides: TGCGCCAGCAGCCAACGACAGGGGTCGAACACCGGGGAGCTGTTTTTT. V and J are TRBV4-3 and TRBJ2-2; TRBD1 aligns across 8 bases. The germline V gene encodes CDR1 LGHNA and CDR2 YSLEER. With 2 bases clipped from V and 0 bases from J, the junction kept 2 bases outside the gene matches. The CDR3 is 16 amino acids.

The chain links TRBV28 to TRBJ1-2, with 7 positions matching TRBD1. CDR3 length: 13 amino acids. V shed 7 bases and J 7 bases; nucleotides not matched to a gene: 9. From germline, CDR1 is MDHEN and CDR2 SYDVKM. DNA for the CDR3: TGTGCCAGCACCAAAGACAGGGCGGCTGGCTACACCTTC. This translates into CASTKDRAAGYTF.

This chain joins TRBV15 and TRBJ2-7, with 7 bases lining up with TRBD1. V shed 6 bases, J shed 1 base, and the junction held 9 bases outside the gene matches. CDR1 is LNHNV, CDR2 YYDKDF, per germline (reference sequence). The CDR3 runs to 15 residues. The CDR3 nucleotides are TGTGCCACCAGTAGTAAGGGGACAGTATCCTACGAGCAGTACTTC. It codes for CATSSKGTVSYEQYF.

The chain is built from TRBV29-1 and TRBJ1-2; 9 bases are shared with TRBD1. CDR3 length: 13 amino acids. V shed 6 bases and J 7 bases; nucleotides not matched to a gene: 9. The germline V gene has CDR1 SQVTM and CDR2 ANQGSEA. The CDR3 DNA reads as TGCAGCGTGGAGGGACAGGGAGATTTTGGCTACACCTTC. Its protein product is CSVEGQGDFGYTF.

This clone appeared once. The chain employs TRBV19 and TRBJ2-1; TRBD2 matches at 10 bases. Germline assignment: CDR1 LNHDA and CDR2 SQIVND (reference sequence). The junction had 3 bases not matched to a gene; V was cut back by 2 bases and J by 5 bases. There are 15 residues in the CDR3. The CDR3 loop is CASSILAGENNEQFF. CDR3 nucleotides: TGTGCCAGTAGTATACTAGCGGGAGAAAACAATGAGCAGTTCTTC.

V is TRBV6-6 and J is TRBJ2-1; possibly TRBD2 for D (5 bases). The CDR3 runs 13 residues. Looked up from germline, CDR1 is MNHNY and CDR2 is SVGAGI (reference sequence). The V end was cut by 8 bases, the J end by 1 base, with 9 bases between. The CDR3 loop reads CASLAKSYNEQFF. CDR3 coding DNA: TGTGCCAGCCTAGCTAAGTCCTACAATGAGCAGTTCTTC.

This clone appeared once. This chain links TRBV4-1 with TRBJ2-3, with 8 bases that match TRBD1. The trim removed 4 bases at V and 3 bases at J, leaving 12 bases unmatched. The CDR3 length is 17 residues. Germline V gene data show CDR1 as MGHRA and CDR2 as YSYEKL. In DNA form, the CDR3 reads TGCGCCAGCAGCCTTAAAACTGGACAGGGTTTTACAGATACGCAGTATTTT. This gives the protein CASSLKTGQGFTDTQYF.